This TCR beta chain appears in the sequencing data of a study of blood T cells in healthy people across ages. General study points: Leaving the PBMCs unsorted stopped any conclusive comparison of naive versus antigen-experienced cells.

Primed by a sample-barcoded 5' primer and a J-beta primer mix, a second PCR proceeded for about 7 to 12 cycles. MiXCR, applied by TCRdb to the 5' RACE reads, yields one record per CDR3 protein. Of around 1.5 million distinct CDR3 sequences in the sample, 30% to 40% were seen once. This clonotype occurred many times. Its antigen remains unidentified. With 0 bases removed from V and 3 bases from J, the gap between germline ends came to 16 bases. Germline V gene sequence: CDR1 SGHRS, CDR2 YFSETQ. The length of the CDR3 is 16 residues. Total RNA amounts of at least 5 micrograms were extracted per sample. The clonotype was recovered from a woman between 25 and 40 years old in good health. Sample: blood. This chain links TRBV5-1 with TRBJ2-7, with unresolved D. The CDR3 here is CASSLEPALGSYEQYF. DNA for the CDR3: TGCGCCAGCAGCTTGGAACCAGCCCTCGGAAGCTACGAGCAGTACTTC.